This record looks at one T cell receptor (beta chain) sequence and its context. Its antigen is as yet unknown. The data derive from a study of beta chain features in type 1 diabetes. Study information: Patients looked much like healthy donors when it came to age, gender and cell yields. In all, around 99 million sorted cells from all samples were analyzed.

CDR1 is GTSNPN and CDR2 is SVGIG in the germline V gene (reference sequence). J was trimmed by 4 bases and V by 3 bases; bases with no gene match: 6. This CDR3 is 14 amino acids long. Expressed TCRB transcripts were sequenced because the entire RNA isolate underwent reverse transcription. The average output of naive, central memory and regulatory T cell samples was millions of reads. Sequenced by immunoSEQ multiplex PCR; TCRdb stores in-frame clones only, minus some. The table lists approximately 260,000 clones, about 24% of them singletons. The study's findings and limits: TCRB CDR3s from Type 1 diabetes patients were moderately but significantly shorter in all four CD4+ subsets. A PCR bias possibly favoring shorter templates would apply equally to patients and controls.

Specimen: naive CD4+ T cells from blood. The clonotype comes from a woman aged 25-40 years with type 1 diabetes. V is TRBV30 and J is TRBJ1-3, with 7 positions matching TRBD1. CDR3 protein: CAWSHRGAGNTIYF. CDR3 nucleotides: TGTGCCTGGAGCCACAGGGGTGCAGGAAACACCATATATTTT.